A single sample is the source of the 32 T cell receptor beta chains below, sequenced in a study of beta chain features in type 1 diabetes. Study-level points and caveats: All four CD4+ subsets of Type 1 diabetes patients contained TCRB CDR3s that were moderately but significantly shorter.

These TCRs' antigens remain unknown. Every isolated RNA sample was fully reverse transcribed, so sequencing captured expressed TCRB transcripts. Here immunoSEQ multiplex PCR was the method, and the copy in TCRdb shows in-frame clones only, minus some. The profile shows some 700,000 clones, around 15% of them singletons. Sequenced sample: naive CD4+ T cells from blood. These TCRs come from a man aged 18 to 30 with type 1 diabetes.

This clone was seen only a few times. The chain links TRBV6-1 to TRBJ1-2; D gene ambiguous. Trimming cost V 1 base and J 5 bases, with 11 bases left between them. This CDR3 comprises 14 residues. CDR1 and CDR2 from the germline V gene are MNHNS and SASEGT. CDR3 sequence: CASSEDRPPYGYTF. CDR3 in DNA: TGTGCCAGCAGTGAAGATCGGCCACCATATGGCTACACCTTC.

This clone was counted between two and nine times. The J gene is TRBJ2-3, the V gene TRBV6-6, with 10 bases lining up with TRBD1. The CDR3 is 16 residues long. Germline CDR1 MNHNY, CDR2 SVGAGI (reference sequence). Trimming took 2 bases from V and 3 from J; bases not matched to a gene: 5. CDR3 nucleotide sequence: TGTGCCAGCAGTTACCGACAGGGGGCGATGACAGATACGCAGTATTTT. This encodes CASSYRQGAMTDTQYF.

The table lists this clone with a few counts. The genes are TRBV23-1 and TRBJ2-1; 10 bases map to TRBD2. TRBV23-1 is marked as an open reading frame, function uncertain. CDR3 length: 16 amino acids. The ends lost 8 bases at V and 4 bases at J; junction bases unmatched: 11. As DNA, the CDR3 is TGCGCCAGCCTCACAACCCTAGCGGGGGTATACAATGAGCAGTTCTTC. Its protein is CASLTTLAGVYNEQFF.

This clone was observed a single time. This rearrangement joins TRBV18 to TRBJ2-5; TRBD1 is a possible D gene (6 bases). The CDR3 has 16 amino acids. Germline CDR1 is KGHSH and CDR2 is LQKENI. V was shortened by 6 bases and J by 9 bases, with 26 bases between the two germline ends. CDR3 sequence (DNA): TGTGCCAGCTCCCCCCCCCTCCGGACAGTCCGAGGGGCCCAGTACTTC. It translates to CASSPPLRTVRGAQYF.

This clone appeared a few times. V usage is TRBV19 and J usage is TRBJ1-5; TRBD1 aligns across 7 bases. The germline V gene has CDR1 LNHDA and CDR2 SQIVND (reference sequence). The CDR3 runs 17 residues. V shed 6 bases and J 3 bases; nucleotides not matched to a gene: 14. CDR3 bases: TGTGCCAGTAGCTTGACAGGGCTGGGGAAACTCAATCAGCCCCAGCATTTT. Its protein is CASSLTGLGKLNQPQHF.

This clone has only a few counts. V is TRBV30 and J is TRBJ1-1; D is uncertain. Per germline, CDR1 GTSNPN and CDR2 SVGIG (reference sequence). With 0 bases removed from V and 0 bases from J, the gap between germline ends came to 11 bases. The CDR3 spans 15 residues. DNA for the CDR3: TGTGCCTGGAGTGTACGATGGAGGGTGAACACTGAAGCTTTCTTT. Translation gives CAWSVRWRVNTEAFF.

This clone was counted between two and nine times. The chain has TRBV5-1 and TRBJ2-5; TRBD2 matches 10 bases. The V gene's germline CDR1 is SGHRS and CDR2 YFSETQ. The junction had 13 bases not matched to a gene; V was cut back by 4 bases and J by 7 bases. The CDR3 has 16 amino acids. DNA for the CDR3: TGCGCCAGCAGCCGAACTACTAGCGGGGTATCGGGGACCCAGTACTTC. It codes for CASSRTTSGVSGTQYF.

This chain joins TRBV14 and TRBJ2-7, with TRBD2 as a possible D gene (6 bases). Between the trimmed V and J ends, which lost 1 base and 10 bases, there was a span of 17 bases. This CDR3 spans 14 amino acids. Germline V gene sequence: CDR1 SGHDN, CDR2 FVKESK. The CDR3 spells CASSQGEARRHQYF. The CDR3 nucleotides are TGTGCCAGCAGCCAAGGGGAGGCAAGAAGGCATCAGTACTTC.

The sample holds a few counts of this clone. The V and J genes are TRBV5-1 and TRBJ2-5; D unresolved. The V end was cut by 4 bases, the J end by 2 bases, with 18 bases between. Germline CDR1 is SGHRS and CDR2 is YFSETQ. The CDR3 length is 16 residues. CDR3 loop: CASSQDGSHMQETQYF. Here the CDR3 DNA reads TGCGCCAGCAGCCAGGATGGGTCCCACATGCAAGAGACCCAGTACTTC.

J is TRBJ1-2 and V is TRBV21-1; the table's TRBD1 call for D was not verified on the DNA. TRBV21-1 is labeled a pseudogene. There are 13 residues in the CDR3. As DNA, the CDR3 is TGTGCCAGCAGCGAGACAGGGCTCTATGGCTACACCTTC. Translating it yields CASSETGLYGYTF.

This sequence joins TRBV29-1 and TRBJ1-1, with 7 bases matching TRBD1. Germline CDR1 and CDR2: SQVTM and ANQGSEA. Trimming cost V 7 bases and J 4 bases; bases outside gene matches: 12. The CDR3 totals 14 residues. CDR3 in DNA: TGCAGCGCATGGCCCCAGGGGGTCGGCACTGAAGCTTTCTTT. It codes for CSAWPQGVGTEAFF.

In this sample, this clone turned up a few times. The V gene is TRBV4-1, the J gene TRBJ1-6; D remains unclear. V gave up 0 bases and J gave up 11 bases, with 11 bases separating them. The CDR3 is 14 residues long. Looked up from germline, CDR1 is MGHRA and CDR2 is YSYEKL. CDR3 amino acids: CASSQELGVAPLHF. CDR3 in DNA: TGCGCCAGCAGCCAAGAACTTGGGGTGGCACCCCTCCACTTT.

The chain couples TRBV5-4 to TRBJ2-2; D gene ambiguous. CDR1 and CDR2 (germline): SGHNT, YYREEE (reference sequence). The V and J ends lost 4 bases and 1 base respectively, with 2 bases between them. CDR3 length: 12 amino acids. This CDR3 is CASSQNTGELFF. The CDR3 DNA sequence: TGTGCCAGCAGCCAGAACACCGGGGAGCTGTTTTTT.

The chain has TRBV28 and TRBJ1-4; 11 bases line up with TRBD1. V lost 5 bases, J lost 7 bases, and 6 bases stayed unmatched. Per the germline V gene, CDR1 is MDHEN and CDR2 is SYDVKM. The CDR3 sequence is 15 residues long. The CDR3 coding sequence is TGTGCCAGCAGTACGGCCGGGACAGGGGGTGAAAAACTGTTTTTT. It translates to CASSTAGTGGEKLFF.

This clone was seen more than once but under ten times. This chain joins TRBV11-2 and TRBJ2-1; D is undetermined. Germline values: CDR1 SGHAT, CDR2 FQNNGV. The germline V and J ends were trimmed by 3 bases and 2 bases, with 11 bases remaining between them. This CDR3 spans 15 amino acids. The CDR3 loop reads CASSLSELTYNEQFF. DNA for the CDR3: TGTGCCAGCAGCTTGTCAGAATTAACCTACAATGAGCAGTTCTTC.

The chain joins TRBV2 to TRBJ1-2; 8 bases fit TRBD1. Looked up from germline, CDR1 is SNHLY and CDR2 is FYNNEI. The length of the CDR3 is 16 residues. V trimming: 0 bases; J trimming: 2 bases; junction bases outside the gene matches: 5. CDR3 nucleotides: TGTGCCAGCAGTGAAGCGACCGACAGGGGCAACTATGGCTACACCTTC. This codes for CASSEATDRGNYGYTF.

The CDR3 bases are TGCAGCGTTGATAACGCAGGGGGCTACGAGCAGTACTTC. Translating it yields CSVDNAGGYEQYF. The chain links TRBV29-1 to TRBJ2-7, with 7 bases fitting TRBD1. The trim removed 3 bases at V and 3 bases at J, leaving 5 bases unmatched. The CDR3 covers 13 residues. Germline V gives CDR1 SQVTM, CDR2 ANQGSEA.

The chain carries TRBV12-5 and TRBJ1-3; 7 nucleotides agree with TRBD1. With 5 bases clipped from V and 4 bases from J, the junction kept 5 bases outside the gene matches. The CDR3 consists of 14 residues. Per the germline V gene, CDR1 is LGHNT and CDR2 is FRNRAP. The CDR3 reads CASGAGTAGNTIYF. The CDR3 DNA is TGTGCTAGTGGTGCTGGGACAGCCGGAAACACCATATATTTT.

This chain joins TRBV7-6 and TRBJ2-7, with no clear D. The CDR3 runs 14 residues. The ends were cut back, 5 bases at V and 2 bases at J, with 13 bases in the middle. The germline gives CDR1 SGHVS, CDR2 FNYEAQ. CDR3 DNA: TGTGCCAGCAGCCTCACAGCCACAACCTACGAGCAGTACTTC. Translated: CASSLTATTYEQYF.

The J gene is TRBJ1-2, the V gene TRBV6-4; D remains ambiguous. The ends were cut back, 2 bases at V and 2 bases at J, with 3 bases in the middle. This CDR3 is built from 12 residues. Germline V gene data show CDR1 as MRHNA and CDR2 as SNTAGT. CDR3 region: CASSDGNYGYTF. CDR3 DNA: TGTGCCAGCAGTGACGGGAACTATGGCTACACCTTC.

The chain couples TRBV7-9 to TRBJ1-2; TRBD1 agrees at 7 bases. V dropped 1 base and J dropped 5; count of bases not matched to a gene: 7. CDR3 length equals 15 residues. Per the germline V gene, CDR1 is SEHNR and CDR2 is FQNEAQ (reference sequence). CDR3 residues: CASSLGYRGVYGYTF. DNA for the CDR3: TGTGCCAGCAGCTTAGGCTACAGGGGAGTATATGGCTACACCTTC.

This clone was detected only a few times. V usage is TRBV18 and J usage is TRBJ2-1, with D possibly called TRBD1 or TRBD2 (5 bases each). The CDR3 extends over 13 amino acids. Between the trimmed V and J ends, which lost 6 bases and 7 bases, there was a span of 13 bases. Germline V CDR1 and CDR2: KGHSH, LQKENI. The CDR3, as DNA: TGTGCCAGCTCGCCCCCTGAGGGGAATGAGCAGTTCTTC. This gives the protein CASSPPEGNEQFF.

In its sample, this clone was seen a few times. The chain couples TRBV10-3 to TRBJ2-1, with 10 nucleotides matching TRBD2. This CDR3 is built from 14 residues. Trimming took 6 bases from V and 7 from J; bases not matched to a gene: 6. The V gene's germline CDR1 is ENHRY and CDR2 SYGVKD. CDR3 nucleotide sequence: TGTGCCATCAGCGAAGCGGGGGGGGTTAATGAGCAGTTCTTC. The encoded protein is CAISEAGGVNEQFF.

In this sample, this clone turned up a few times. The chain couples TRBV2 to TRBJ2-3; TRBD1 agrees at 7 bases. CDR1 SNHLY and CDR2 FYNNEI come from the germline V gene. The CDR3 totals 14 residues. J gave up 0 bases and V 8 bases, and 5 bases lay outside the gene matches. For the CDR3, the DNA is TGTGCCAGCCGTTGGGACAGAAGCACAGATACGCAGTATTTT. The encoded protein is CASRWDRSTDTQYF.

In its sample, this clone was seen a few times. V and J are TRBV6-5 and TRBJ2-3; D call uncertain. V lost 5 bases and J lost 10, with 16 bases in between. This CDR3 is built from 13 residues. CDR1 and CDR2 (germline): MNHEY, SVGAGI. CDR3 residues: CASSLIPGDAQYF. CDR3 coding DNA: TGTGCCAGCAGTCTTATCCCGGGTGACGCGCAGTATTTT.

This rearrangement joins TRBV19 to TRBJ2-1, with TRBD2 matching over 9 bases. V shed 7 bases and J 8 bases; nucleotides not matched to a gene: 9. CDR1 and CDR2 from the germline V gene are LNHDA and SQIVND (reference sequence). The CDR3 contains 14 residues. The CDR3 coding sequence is TGTGCCAGTAACCCTAGCGGGGACGTGGATGAGCAGTTCTTC. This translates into CASNPSGDVDEQFF.

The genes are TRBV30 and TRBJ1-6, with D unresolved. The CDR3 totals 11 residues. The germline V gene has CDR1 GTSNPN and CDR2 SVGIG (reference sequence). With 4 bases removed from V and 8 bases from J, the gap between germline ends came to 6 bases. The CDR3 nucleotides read TGTGCCTGGACGGCGGATTCACCCCTCCACTTT. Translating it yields CAWTADSPLHF.

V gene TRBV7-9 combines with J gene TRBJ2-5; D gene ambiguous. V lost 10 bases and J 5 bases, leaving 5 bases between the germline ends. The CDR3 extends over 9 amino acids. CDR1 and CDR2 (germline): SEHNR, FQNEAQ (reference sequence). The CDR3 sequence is CAITETQYF. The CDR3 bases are TGTGCCATCACGGAGACCCAGTACTTC.

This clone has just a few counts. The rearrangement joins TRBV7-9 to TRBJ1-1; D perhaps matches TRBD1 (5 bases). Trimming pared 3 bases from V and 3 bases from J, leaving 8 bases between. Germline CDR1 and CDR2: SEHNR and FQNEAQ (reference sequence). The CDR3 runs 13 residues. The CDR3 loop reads CASSFQGHTEAFF. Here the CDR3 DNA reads TGTGCCAGCAGCTTTCAGGGACACACTGAAGCTTTCTTT.

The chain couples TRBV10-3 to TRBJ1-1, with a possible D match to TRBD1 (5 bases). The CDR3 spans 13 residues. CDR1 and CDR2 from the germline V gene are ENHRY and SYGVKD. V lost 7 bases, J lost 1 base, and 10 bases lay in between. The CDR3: CAITQEANTEAFF. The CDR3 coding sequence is TGTGCCATCACACAGGAGGCGAACACTGAAGCTTTCTTT.

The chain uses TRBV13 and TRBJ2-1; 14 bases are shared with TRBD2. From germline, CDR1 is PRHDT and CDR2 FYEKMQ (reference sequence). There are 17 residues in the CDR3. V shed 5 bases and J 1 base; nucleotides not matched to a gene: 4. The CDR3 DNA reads TGTGCCAGCAGCGACCGGACTAGCGGGGGGTCCTACAATGAGCAGTTCTTC. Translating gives CASSDRTSGGSYNEQFF. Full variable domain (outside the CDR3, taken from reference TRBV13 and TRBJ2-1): AAGVIQSPRHLIKEKRETATLKCYPIPRHDTVYWYQQGPGQDPQFLISFYEKMQSDKGSIPDRFSAQQFSDYHSELNMSSLELGDSALYFCASSDRTSGGSYNEQFFGPGTRLTVL.

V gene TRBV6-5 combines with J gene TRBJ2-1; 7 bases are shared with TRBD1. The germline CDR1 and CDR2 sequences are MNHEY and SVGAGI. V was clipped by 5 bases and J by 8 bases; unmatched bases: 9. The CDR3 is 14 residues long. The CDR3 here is CASSRQGAIYEQFF. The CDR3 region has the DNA TGTGCCAGCAGTAGACAGGGAGCAATTTATGAGCAGTTCTTC.